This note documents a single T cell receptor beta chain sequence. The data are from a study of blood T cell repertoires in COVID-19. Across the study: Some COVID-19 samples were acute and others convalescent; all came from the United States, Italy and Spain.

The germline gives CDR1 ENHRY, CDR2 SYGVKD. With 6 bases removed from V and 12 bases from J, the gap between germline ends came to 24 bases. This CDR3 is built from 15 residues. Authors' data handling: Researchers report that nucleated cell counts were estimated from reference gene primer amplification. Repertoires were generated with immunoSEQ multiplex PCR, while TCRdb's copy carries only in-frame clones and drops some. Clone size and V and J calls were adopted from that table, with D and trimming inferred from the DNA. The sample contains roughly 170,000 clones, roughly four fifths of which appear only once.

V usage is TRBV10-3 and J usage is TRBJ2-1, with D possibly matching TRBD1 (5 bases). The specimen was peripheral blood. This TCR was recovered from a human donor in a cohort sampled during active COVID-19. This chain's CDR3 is CAIRNDMVGQYGQFF. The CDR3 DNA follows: TGTGCCATCAGAAATGACATGGTCGGACAATATGGGCAGTTCTTC.